Shown below are 32 T cell receptor beta chains from a single sample sequenced in a study of blood T cell repertoires in COVID-19. Method: immunoSEQ multiplex PCR; TCRdb's copy keeps in-frame clones and lacks some. Of under 250,000 clones in the sample, more than 65% were seen once. Specimen: peripheral blood. The receptors here all came from a man aged 45-65 years with active or convalescent COVID-19.

The chain is built from TRBV24-1 and TRBJ2-3, with 8 nucleotides matching TRBD2. The V and J ends lost 1 base and 5 bases, in that order; junction bases with no gene match: 7. The germline gives CDR1 KGHDR, CDR2 SFDVKD. The CDR3 spans 16 residues. CDR3 sequence (DNA): TGTGCCACCAGTGATTTTGCGGGGGGCAGGGGAGATACGCAGTATTTT. This translates into CATSDFAGGRGDTQYF.

CDR3 bases: TGTGCCAGCAGCTTTTTAGGAGAGGGCCAGCCCCAGCATTTT. Its translation is CASSFLGEGQPQHF. This sequence joins TRBV5-6 and TRBJ1-5; D ambiguous. The CDR3 has 14 amino acids. Germline CDR1 reads SGHDT; CDR2 reads YYEEEE. Trimming removed 2 bases from V and 7 bases from J, with 13 bases in between.

This sequence joins TRBV5-1 and TRBJ1-3, with D tentatively TRBD1 (6 bases). Germline-derived CDR1 and CDR2 are SGHRS and YFSETQ. This CDR3 spans 15 amino acids. Trimming cost V 2 bases and J 0 bases, with 9 bases left between them. The CDR3 loop reads CASSLDRYSGNTIYF. DNA for the CDR3: TGCGCCAGCAGCTTAGACAGGTACTCTGGAAACACCATATATTTT. Full variable domain (rest looked up from reference TRBV5-1 and TRBJ1-3): KAGVTQTPRYLIKTRGQQVTLSCSPISGHRSVSWYQQTPGQGLQFLFEYFSETQRNKGNFPGRFSGRQFSNSRSEMNVSTLELGDSALYLCASSLDRYSGNTIYFGEGSWLTVV.

The chain carries TRBV10-3 and TRBJ2-7; 7 nucleotides align to TRBD1. This CDR3 contains 16 residues. With 2 bases clipped from V and 2 bases from J, the junction kept 9 bases outside the gene matches. Per the germline V gene, CDR1 is ENHRY and CDR2 is SYGVKD. CDR3 loop: CAISEPGTASTYEQYF. The CDR3, as DNA: TGTGCCATCAGTGAGCCTGGGACAGCCAGCACCTACGAGCAGTACTTC.

The J gene is TRBJ2-7, the V gene TRBV3-1 (or the pseudogene TRBV3-2); 8 nucleotides agree with TRBD1. There are 14 residues in the CDR3. Germline CDR1 is LGHDT and CDR2 is YNNKEL (reference sequence). The trim removed 6 bases at V and 4 bases at J, leaving 8 bases unmatched. The CDR3 is CASSLRQGTYEQYF. The CDR3, as DNA: TGTGCCAGCAGTCTCAGACAGGGGACGTACGAGCAGTACTTC.

This clone was observed once. The chain has TRBV5-4 and TRBJ2-5; D is perhaps TRBD1 (6 bases). V was trimmed by 1 base and J by 4 bases, leaving 11 bases between them. Germline V lookup: CDR1 SGHNT, CDR2 YYREEE (reference sequence). The CDR3 covers 14 residues. DNA for the CDR3: TGTGCCAGCAGCTTGCGGGTACAGGGAGAGACCCAGTACTTC. It is translated as CASSLRVQGETQYF.

This clone was picked up one time. The chain joins TRBV28 to TRBJ1-2; possible D gene TRBD1, 6 bases. V lost 5 bases and J 6 bases, leaving 16 bases between the germline ends. The germline V gene encodes CDR1 MDHEN and CDR2 SYDVKM. The CDR3 is 14 amino acids. CDR3: CASSLLAHRDGYTF. In nucleotides, the CDR3 is TGTGCCAGCAGTCTCCTCGCTCACAGGGATGGCTACACCTTC.

The chain joins TRBV9 to TRBJ2-5, with D tentatively TRBD2 (6 bases). The CDR3 is 17 amino acids. With 4 bases removed from V and 1 base from J, the gap between germline ends came to 20 bases. Germline V gene sequence: CDR1 SGDLS, CDR2 YYNGEE. The DNA of the CDR3 is TGTGCCAGCAGCTCGAGTCGGACGACCGGGGGCCAAGAGACCCAGTACTTC. Its translation: CASSSSRTTGGQETQYF.

In DNA form, the CDR3 reads TGTGCCAGCAGCTTGGAGAGGGCGGCAGATACGCAGTATTTT. Its translation is CASSLERAADTQYF. The V gene is TRBV5-4, the J gene TRBJ2-3; D is possibly TRBD2 (5 bases). The ends were cut back, 0 bases at V and 4 bases at J, with 9 bases in the middle. The germline V gene encodes CDR1 SGHNT and CDR2 YYREEE (reference sequence). The CDR3 totals 14 residues.

Concerning this clone itself: Distinct nucleotide sequences in the sample also encode this CDR3. The rearrangement uses TRBV9 and TRBJ2-3; maybe TRBD2 (6 bases). Germline V lookup: CDR1 SGDLS, CDR2 YYNGEE. V shed 0 bases and J shed 2 bases, with 10 bases lying between them. The CDR3 length is 15 residues. CDR3 residues: CASSVGGGYTDTQYF. In DNA, the CDR3 is TGTGCCAGCAGCGTAGGGGGAGGATACACAGATACGCAGTATTTT.

This rearrangement joins TRBV2 to TRBJ2-1; 7 nucleotides align to TRBD1. This CDR3 spans 16 amino acids. Germline V gene lookup returns CDR1 SNHLY and CDR2 FYNNEI. Trimming removed 6 bases from V and 2 bases from J; junction bases left unmatched: 10. The CDR3 sequence is CASSVQGFGAYNEQFF. The CDR3 DNA sequence: TGTGCCAGCAGCGTACAGGGGTTCGGGGCCTACAATGAGCAGTTCTTC.

The rearrangement links TRBV5-1 to TRBJ2-7; the match to TRBD2 covers 11 bases. This CDR3 contains 15 residues. The junction had 8 bases not matched to a gene; V was cut back by 2 bases and J by 7 bases. Germline V lookup: CDR1 SGHRS, CDR2 YFSETQ. In DNA form, the CDR3 reads TGCGCCAGCAGCTTTCTTAGCGGGGGGGCGAAGGAGCAGTACTTC. Protein product: CASSFLSGGAKEQYF.

The V call is TRBV10-3, the J call TRBJ1-3; 8 bases align to TRBD1. With V trimmed by 8 bases and J by 3 bases, 6 bases remained unmatched. This CDR3 spans 14 amino acids. The germline CDR1 and CDR2 sequences are ENHRY and SYGVKD. Here the CDR3 DNA reads TGTGCCATCGAACAGGGGGAAGGTGGAAACACCATATATTTT. As protein: CAIEQGEGGNTIYF.

J is TRBJ1-2 and V is TRBV12-3 or TRBV12-4; 7 positions match TRBD1. The CDR3 extends over 13 amino acids. Trimming removed 5 bases from V and 2 bases from J; junction bases left unmatched: 2. This CDR3 reads CASSVQGNYGYTF. Written as DNA, the CDR3 is TGTGCCAGCAGTGTACAGGGGAACTATGGCTACACCTTC.

V usage is TRBV6-1 and J usage is TRBJ2-1; D call uncertain. The CDR3 extends over 16 amino acids. The V and J ends lost 0 bases and 0 bases respectively, with 9 bases between them. CDR1 and CDR2 (germline): MNHNS, SASEGT. Here the CDR3 reads CASSEATYSSYNEQFF. In DNA, the CDR3 is TGTGCCAGCAGTGAAGCTACCTATAGCTCCTACAATGAGCAGTTCTTC.

The rearrangement links TRBV9 to TRBJ1-6; D is perhaps TRBD1 (5 bases). Germline V gene data show CDR1 as SGDLS and CDR2 as YYNGEE. Trimming stripped 7 bases from V and 3 bases from J, with 11 bases between. CDR3 length: 14 amino acids. The CDR3 loop is CASQEGDYNSPLHF. CDR3 nucleotide sequence: TGTGCCAGCCAGGAAGGGGACTATAATTCACCCCTCCACTTT.

V usage is TRBV7-9 and J usage is TRBJ1-3; D is unresolved. CDR1 is SEHNR, CDR2 FQNEAQ, per germline (reference sequence). The CDR3 runs 15 residues. V was clipped by 2 bases and J by 1 base, with 9 bases between them. CDR3 bases: TGTGCCAGCAGCTTATTCGGGGAGTCTGGAAACACCATATATTTT. Its translation is CASSLFGESGNTIYF.

In regard to this clone: The sample carries other DNA sequences with the same CDR3. The chain is built from TRBV3-1 (or the pseudogene TRBV3-2) and TRBJ1-5, with 7 positions matching TRBD1. In germline, CDR1 is LGHDT, CDR2 YNNKEL (reference sequence). Trimming at V came to 3 bases and at J to 2 bases, leaving 22 bases not matched to a gene. The CDR3 loop spans 21 amino acids. CDR3 loop: CASSQGWTQGRGGPGNQPQHF. CDR3 in DNA: TGTGCCAGCAGCCAGGGCTGGACACAGGGGCGGGGGGGGCCTGGCAATCAGCCCCAGCATTTT.

The V gene is TRBV19, the J gene TRBJ2-2; 8 nucleotides align to TRBD1. Germline CDR1 is LNHDA and CDR2 is SQIVND (reference sequence). Germline trimming cut 5 bases from V and 1 base from J; bases unmatched to any gene: 6. CDR3 length equals 16 residues. The CDR3, as DNA: TGTGCCAGTAGTCCCCGGACAGGGAAGAACACCGGGGAGCTGTTTTTT. This sequence encodes CASSPRTGKNTGELFF.

This chain joins TRBV5-4 and TRBJ2-1; TRBD1 might be the D (5 bases). The CDR3 contains 14 residues. Trimming pared 3 bases from V and 8 bases from J, leaving 15 bases between. Germline CDR1 is SGHNT and CDR2 is YYREEE (reference sequence). The CDR3 DNA follows: TGTGCCAGCAGCTCCGCAACAGGTTACGATGAGCAGTTCTTC. Translated: CASSSATGYDEQFF.

V is TRBV19 and J is TRBJ1-1; D is ambiguous. CDR1 and CDR2 (germline): LNHDA, SQIVND (reference sequence). This CDR3 is 15 amino acids long. The V and J ends lost 4 bases and 2 bases respectively, with 14 bases between them. The CDR3 DNA reads TGTGCCAGTAGTACCTCAGGCAGTGCAAACACTGAAGCTTTCTTT. Protein: CASSTSGSANTEAFF.

This clone has a handful of counts. This chain links TRBV6-2 or TRBV6-3 with TRBJ1-4; D is possibly TRBD1 (5 bases). This CDR3 has 18 residues. Trimming cost V 5 bases and J 10 bases, with 29 bases left between them. Germline CDR1 reads MNHEY; CDR2 reads SVGEGT. CDR3 nucleotides: TGTGCCAGCAGTATCGTTAACTTCCGGGACGGAGGGAAGGGAAAACTGTTTTTT. It translates to CASSIVNFRDGGKGKLFF.

The chain employs TRBV30 and TRBJ1-2; unclear D gene. Germline CDR1 GTSNPN, CDR2 SVGIG (reference sequence). The CDR3 is 13 residues long. V lost 2 bases and J lost 2, with 9 bases in between. The CDR3 nucleotides read TGTGCCTGGAGTTTTACAGAGAACTATGGCTACACCTTC. Translating gives CAWSFTENYGYTF.

The V call is TRBV7-9, the J call TRBJ1-2; TRBD1 aligns across 8 bases. There are 15 residues in the CDR3. Germline V lookup: CDR1 SEHNR, CDR2 FQNEAQ (reference sequence). V shed 4 bases, J shed 0 bases, and the junction held 4 bases outside the gene matches. As DNA, the CDR3 is TGTGCCAGCAGCTCAACGACAGGGGCTAACTATGGCTACACCTTC. Amino acid sequence: CASSSTTGANYGYTF.

The CDR3 spells CASSQAVGVREQYF. CDR3 bases: TGTGCCAGCAGCCAAGCGGTGGGAGTTAGGGAGCAGTACTTC. V gene TRBV3-1 (or the pseudogene TRBV3-2) combines with J gene TRBJ2-7; D possibly corresponds to TRBD2 (5 bases). The CDR3 loop spans 14 amino acids. V was shortened by 1 base and J by 7 bases, with 14 bases between the two germline ends. Germline V CDR1 and CDR2: LGHDT, YNNKEL (reference sequence).

The CDR3 bases are TGTGCCACCAGTGATATCCCAGGGGGACCCTCCAATGAGCAGTTCTTC. Its translation: CATSDIPGGPSNEQFF. The chain links TRBV24-1 to TRBJ2-1; 7 nucleotides agree with TRBD1. Germline V gene lookup returns CDR1 KGHDR and CDR2 SFDVKD. With 3 bases clipped from V and 6 bases from J, the junction kept 10 bases outside the gene matches. This CDR3 is 16 amino acids long.

The J gene is TRBJ1-1, the V gene TRBV18, with D possibly being TRBD1 (6 bases). V was shortened by 6 bases and J by 4 bases, with 15 bases between the two germline ends. CDR3 size: 14 residues. Germline-derived CDR1 and CDR2 are KGHSH and LQKENI. CDR3 in DNA: TGTGCCAGCTCGCTACAGGGTTTCAGCACTGAAGCTTTCTTT. Translated: CASSLQGFSTEAFF.

This rearrangement joins TRBV28 to TRBJ1-6; TRBD1 aligns across 7 bases. V lost 5 bases and J lost 8; bases outside the gene matches: 6. The CDR3 has 14 residues. Germline V gene sequence: CDR1 MDHEN, CDR2 SYDVKM. The CDR3: CASSPGQRHSPLHF. CDR3 nucleotide sequence: TGTGCCAGCAGTCCGGGACAGCGCCATTCACCCCTCCACTTT. The full variable domain, its missing parts supplied by reference TRBV28 and TRBJ1-6, is DVKVTQSSRYLVKRTGEKVFLECVQDMDHENMFWYRQDPGLGLRLIYFSYDVKMKEKGDIPEGYSVSREKKERFSLILESASTNQTSMYLCASSPGQRHSPLHFGNGTRLTVT.

This chain joins TRBV6-5 and TRBJ1-1; unclear D gene. V was clipped by 2 bases and J by 5 bases, with 12 bases between them. Germline values: CDR1 MNHEY, CDR2 SVGAGI. The CDR3 has 14 residues. DNA for the CDR3: TGTGCCAGCAGTTACACCTATAGAGATACTGAAGCTTTCTTT. Translating gives CASSYTYRDTEAFF.

The chain is built from TRBV11-3 and TRBJ2-1, with D possibly TRBD2 on 6 matching bases. This CDR3 has 18 amino acids. The V end lost 1 base, the J end lost 6 bases, and 22 bases lay between the germline ends. CDR1 and CDR2 (germline): SGHNT, YENEEA. DNA for the CDR3: TGTGCCAGCAGCTTAGGGGCAGGGCAGAGGCGGGGCGGCAATGAGCAGTTCTTC. Protein sequence: CASSLGAGQRRGGNEQFF.

The chain combines TRBV9 with TRBJ2-2; 10 nucleotides agree with TRBD1. The ends lost 4 bases at V and 5 bases at J; junction bases unmatched: 8. Germline V lookup: CDR1 SGDLS, CDR2 YYNGEE. There are 16 residues in the CDR3. This chain's CDR3 is CASSRGGTGVTGELFF. CDR3 coding DNA: TGTGCCAGCAGCAGAGGGGGGACAGGGGTAACCGGGGAGCTGTTTTTT.

The chain couples TRBV4-1 to TRBJ2-1, with D possibly TRBD2 on 5 matching bases. The CDR3 covers 17 residues. The germline V and J ends were trimmed by 0 bases and 5 bases, with 17 bases remaining between them. CDR1 and CDR2 (germline): MGHRA, YSYEKL. Here the CDR3 reads CASSQEVPEGRNNEQFF. For the CDR3, the DNA is TGCGCCAGCAGCCAAGAGGTCCCCGAGGGCCGTAACAATGAGCAGTTCTTC.